This is a list of T cell receptor beta chains from one sample in a study of blood T cell repertoires in COVID-19. Clones were read by immunoSEQ multiplex PCR, and TCRdb kept only the in-frame ones, dropping some. The sample holds about 150,000 clones, just over 85% seen once. Sample: peripheral blood. Receptors originate from a man between 50 and 59 years old with active or convalescent COVID-19. Each CDR3 is given with its conserved first and last residue. D genes are given only for firm matches. Clone size is given for some rows only: seen once, a few or many times, or a class if the clone is expanded.

v_call: TRBV11-2; clone_size: .; d_call: TRBD2; j_call: TRBJ2-7; cdr3_aa: CASSLVPAGAVGNEQYF; cdr3_nt: TGTGCCAGCAGCTTAGTACCAGCGGGAGCAGTTGGGAACGAGCAGTACTTC
v_call: TRBV27; clone_size: .; d_call: .; j_call: TRBJ2-3; cdr3_aa: CASSFRTGREDTQYF; cdr3_nt: TGTGCCAGCAGTTTCCGGACAGGGAGGGAAGATACGCAGTATTTT
v_call: TRBV15; clone_size: .; d_call: .; j_call: TRBJ2-7; cdr3_aa: CAGRGGPIGEQYF; cdr3_nt: TGTGCCGGCCGAGGAGGGCCCATCGGGGAGCAGTACTTC
v_call: TRBV18; clone_size: .; d_call: TRBD1; j_call: TRBJ2-3; cdr3_aa: CASSPRDRGQSDTQYF; cdr3_nt: TGTGCCAGCTCACCGAGGGACAGGGGGCAGTCAGATACGCAGTATTTT
v_call: TRBV18; clone_size: once; d_call: TRBD2; j_call: TRBJ2-5; cdr3_aa: CASSPPLAEQETQYF; cdr3_nt: TGTGCCAGCTCACCCCCGCTAGCGGAGCAAGAGACCCAGTACTTC
v_call: TRBV6-5; clone_size: .; d_call: .; j_call: TRBJ2-2; cdr3_aa: CASSYFRTGELFF; cdr3_nt: TGTGCCAGCAGTTACTTCAGAACCGGGGAGCTGTTTTTT
v_call: TRBV28; clone_size: few; d_call: TRBD1; j_call: TRBJ1-6; cdr3_aa: CASSLTSTGLYNSPLHF; cdr3_nt: TGTGCCAGCAGCCTCACGTCGACAGGGTTATATAATTCACCCCTCCACTTT
v_call: TRBV27; clone_size: .; d_call: TRBD2; j_call: TRBJ2-3; cdr3_aa: CASSLFASGGTDTQYF; cdr3_nt: TGTGCCAGCAGTTTATTCGCTAGCGGGGGGACAGATACGCAGTATTTT
v_call: TRBV6-5; clone_size: .; d_call: .; j_call: TRBJ1-5; cdr3_aa: CASSYPDRPQHF; cdr3_nt: TGTGCCAGCAGTTACCCAGATCGACCCCAGCATTTT
v_call: TRBV18; clone_size: .; d_call: .; j_call: TRBJ1-3; cdr3_aa: CASSRDRDSGNTIYF; cdr3_nt: TGTGCCAGCTCGCGCGACAGAGACTCTGGAAACACCATATATTTT
v_call: TRBV11-3; clone_size: .; d_call: TRBD1; j_call: TRBJ1-6; cdr3_aa: CASNIRDRDANSPLHF; cdr3_nt: TGTGCCAGCAACATCCGGGACAGGGACGCTAATTCACCCCTCCACTTT
v_call: TRBV29-1; clone_size: few; d_call: TRBD1; j_call: TRBJ2-1; cdr3_aa: CSAWVARTGEQFF; cdr3_nt: TGCAGCGCCTGGGTCGCCCGGACAGGTGAGCAGTTCTTC
v_call: TRBV5-5; clone_size: .; d_call: .; j_call: TRBJ1-5; cdr3_aa: CASSGGGHFLQPQHF; cdr3_nt: TGTGCCAGCAGCGGGGGCGGGCATTTCCTACAGCCCCAGCATTTT
v_call: TRBV9; clone_size: few; d_call: .; j_call: TRBJ1-4; cdr3_aa: CASSVGGTNEKLFF; cdr3_nt: TGTGCCAGCAGCGTTGGAGGAACTAATGAAAAACTGTTTTTT
v_call: TRBV3-1/TRBV3-2; clone_size: .; d_call: TRBD2; j_call: TRBJ2-3; cdr3_aa: CASSQGAAGGPRGTDTQYF; cdr3_nt: TGTGCCAGCAGCCAGGGCGCAGCGGGAGGGCCCCGAGGCACAGATACGCAGTATTTT
v_call: TRBV18; clone_size: .; d_call: TRBD1; j_call: TRBJ2-7; cdr3_aa: CASSPGTGNYEQYF; cdr3_nt: TGTGCCAGCTCACCAGGGACAGGGAATTACGAGCAGTACTTC
v_call: TRBV11-3; clone_size: few; d_call: TRBD2; j_call: TRBJ2-3; cdr3_aa: CASSAAGVGTDTQYF; cdr3_nt: TGTGCCAGCAGCGCAGCGGGAGTTGGCACAGATACGCAGTATTTT
v_call: TRBV19; clone_size: few; d_call: .; j_call: TRBJ1-5; cdr3_aa: CASSNRHISNQPQHF; cdr3_nt: TGTGCCAGTAGTAATAGACACATTAGCAATCAGCCCCAGCATTTT
v_call: TRBV7-7; clone_size: .; d_call: TRBD1; j_call: TRBJ1-3; cdr3_aa: CASSLEPGGSGNTIYF; cdr3_nt: TGTGCTAGCAGCTTAGAACCAGGGGGCTCTGGAAACACCATATATTTT
v_call: TRBV5-8; clone_size: .; d_call: TRBD1; j_call: TRBJ1-6; cdr3_aa: CASSLEGQGRSPLHF; cdr3_nt: TGTGCCAGCAGCTTGGAGGGACAGGGAAGATCACCCCTCCACTTT
v_call: TRBV5-1; clone_size: once; d_call: TRBD2; j_call: TRBJ2-3; cdr3_aa: CASSLDLAGAADTQYF; cdr3_nt: TGCGCCAGCAGCTTGGATCTAGCGGGAGCTGCAGATACGCAGTATTTT
v_call: TRBV14; clone_size: .; d_call: .; j_call: TRBJ1-3; cdr3_aa: CASSRQVGNTIYF; cdr3_nt: TGTGCCAGCAGCCGACAGGTTGGAAACACCATATATTTT
v_call: TRBV7-3; clone_size: .; d_call: .; j_call: TRBJ2-7; cdr3_aa: CASSLMVGSGYEQYF; cdr3_nt: TGTGCCAGCAGCTTAATGGTCGGGAGTGGATACGAGCAGTACTTC
v_call: TRBV20-1; clone_size: .; d_call: .; j_call: TRBJ2-3; cdr3_aa: CSASSSLTHTDTQYF; cdr3_nt: TGCAGTGCTAGTAGTTCGCTAACCCACACAGATACGCAGTATTTT
v_call: TRBV7-3; clone_size: .; d_call: .; j_call: TRBJ2-3; cdr3_aa: CASSSGLDTQYF; cdr3_nt: TGTGCCAGCAGCTCGGGACTAGATACGCAGTATTTT
v_call: TRBV5-6; clone_size: .; d_call: TRBD1; j_call: TRBJ2-1; cdr3_aa: CATGSGQLYNEQFF; cdr3_nt: TGTGCCACCGGATCGGGACAGTTGTACAATGAGCAGTTCTTC
v_call: TRBV27; clone_size: .; d_call: .; j_call: TRBJ1-2; cdr3_aa: CASSPHDNRYGYTF; cdr3_nt: TGTGCCAGCAGTCCCCATGACAATCGTTATGGCTACACCTTC
v_call: TRBV2; clone_size: .; d_call: .; j_call: TRBJ1-6; cdr3_aa: CASTSNGGGFSYNSPLHF; cdr3_nt: TGTGCCAGCACCTCAAACGGGGGGGGGTTTTCCTATAATTCACCCCTCCACTTT
v_call: TRBV24-1; clone_size: .; d_call: TRBD1; j_call: TRBJ1-4; cdr3_aa: CATSDRGTNEKLFF; cdr3_nt: TGTGCCACCAGTGACAGGGGGACTAATGAAAAACTGTTTTTT
v_call: TRBV3-1/TRBV3-2; clone_size: .; d_call: .; j_call: TRBJ1-2; cdr3_aa: CASSQASVHGYTF; cdr3_nt: TGTGCCAGCAGCCAAGCCTCCGTCCATGGCTACACCTTC
v_call: TRBV5-4; clone_size: .; d_call: TRBD1; j_call: TRBJ2-1; cdr3_aa: CASSGPGQESSYNEQFF; cdr3_nt: TGTGCCAGCAGCGGACCGGGACAGGAGAGCTCCTACAATGAGCAGTTCTTC
v_call: TRBV5-4; clone_size: once; d_call: .; j_call: TRBJ1-1; cdr3_aa: CASSPRAGANTEAFF; cdr3_nt: TGTGCCAGCAGCCCAAGAGCGGGCGCGAACACTGAGGCTTTCTTT
v_call: TRBV5-8; clone_size: few; d_call: .; j_call: TRBJ1-5; cdr3_aa: CASRRTDSNQPQHF; cdr3_nt: TGTGCCAGCAGGCGGACTGATAGCAATCAGCCCCAGCATTTT
v_call: TRBV7-9; clone_size: .; d_call: TRBD1; j_call: TRBJ2-6; cdr3_aa: CASSSTGAGGANVLTF; cdr3_nt: TGTGCCAGCAGCTCAACAGGGGCTGGTGGGGCCAACGTCCTGACTTTC
v_call: TRBV6-1; clone_size: many; d_call: .; j_call: TRBJ1-2; cdr3_aa: CASSEYGPTTSSVF; cdr3_nt: TGTGCCAGCAGTGAATATGGGCCCACAACAAGTTCCGTCTTC
v_call: TRBV28; clone_size: .; d_call: .; j_call: TRBJ1-3; cdr3_aa: CASSLLGGYSGNTIYF; cdr3_nt: TGTGCCAGCAGTTTATTGGGGGGATACTCTGGAAACACCATATATTTT
v_call: TRBV15; clone_size: .; d_call: TRBD1; j_call: TRBJ2-7; cdr3_aa: CATSRDIVGGWDRQGAYEQYF; cdr3_nt: TGTGCCACCAGCAGAGATATTGTTGGTGGTTGGGACAGACAGGGCGCCTACGAGCAGTACTTC
v_call: TRBV4-1; clone_size: few; d_call: TRBD2; j_call: TRBJ2-7; cdr3_aa: CASSQATSGRGEQYF; cdr3_nt: TGCGCCAGCAGCCAAGCGACTAGCGGGAGAGGGGAGCAGTACTTC
v_call: TRBV4-3; clone_size: .; d_call: TRBD2; j_call: TRBJ2-1; cdr3_aa: CASSQGLAGVNSYNEQFF; cdr3_nt: TGCGCCAGCAGCCAAGGACTAGCGGGGGTGAACTCCTACAATGAGCAGTTCTTC
v_call: TRBV6-2/TRBV6-3; clone_size: .; d_call: .; j_call: TRBJ1-3; cdr3_aa: CASSSGHPGGNTIYF; cdr3_nt: TGTGCCAGCAGCTCGGGACACCCGGGAGGAAACACCATATATTTT
v_call: TRBV6-2/TRBV6-3; clone_size: .; d_call: .; j_call: TRBJ1-5; cdr3_aa: CASSYARQPQHF; cdr3_nt: TGTGCCAGCAGTTACGCGCGTCAGCCCCAGCATTTT
v_call: TRBV6-5; clone_size: .; d_call: TRBD1; j_call: TRBJ2-4; cdr3_aa: CASSWTGGKNIQYF; cdr3_nt: TGTGCCAGCAGTTGGACAGGGGGCAAAAACATTCAGTACTTC
v_call: TRBV18; clone_size: .; d_call: TRBD1; j_call: TRBJ2-7; cdr3_aa: CASSQRTGEGEQYF; cdr3_nt: TGTGCCAGCTCACAGCGGACAGGGGAAGGCGAGCAGTACTTC
v_call: TRBV10-3; clone_size: .; d_call: .; j_call: TRBJ1-2; cdr3_aa: CAINPGDHKYGYTF; cdr3_nt: TGTGCCATCAATCCAGGGGATCACAAGTATGGCTACACCTTC
v_call: TRBV2; clone_size: .; d_call: TRBD1; j_call: TRBJ1-4; cdr3_aa: CASSSGQGGTNEKLFF; cdr3_nt: TGTGCCAGCAGCTCCGGACAGGGGGGAACTAATGAAAAACTGTTTTTT
v_call: TRBV29-1; clone_size: few; d_call: TRBD1; j_call: TRBJ2-2; cdr3_aa: CSARSGTGNTGELFF; cdr3_nt: TGCAGCGCACGCTCCGGGACAGGGAACACCGGGGAGCTGTTTTTT
v_call: TRBV10-3; clone_size: .; d_call: TRBD2; j_call: TRBJ2-7; cdr3_aa: CAISESAGGVGEQYF; cdr3_nt: TGTGCCATCAGTGAGTCGGCGGGAGGGGTAGGCGAGCAGTACTTC
v_call: TRBV28; clone_size: .; d_call: TRBD1; j_call: TRBJ2-6; cdr3_aa: CASSRRDRGFSGANVLTF; cdr3_nt: TGTGCCAGCAGTCGAAGGGACAGGGGCTTCTCTGGGGCCAACGTCCTGACTTTC
v_call: TRBV6-2/TRBV6-3; clone_size: .; d_call: TRBD2; j_call: TRBJ2-2; cdr3_aa: CASSLASGIANTGELFF; cdr3_nt: TGTGCCAGCAGTTTGGCTAGCGGGATCGCGAACACCGGGGAGCTGTTTTTT
v_call: TRBV13; clone_size: .; d_call: .; j_call: TRBJ2-1; cdr3_aa: CASSLPEVYNEQFF; cdr3_nt: TGTGCCAGCAGCTTACCTGAGGTATACAATGAGCAGTTCTTC
v_call: TRBV2; clone_size: .; d_call: .; j_call: TRBJ1-6; cdr3_aa: CASSVDNTNSPLHF; cdr3_nt: TGTGCCAGCAGTGTGGACAACACAAATTCACCCCTCCACTTT
v_call: TRBV7-9; clone_size: .; d_call: .; j_call: TRBJ1-1; cdr3_aa: CASSSAAGFFTEAFF; cdr3_nt: TGTGCCAGCAGTTCTGCGGCTGGCTTTTTCACTGAAGCTTTCTTT
v_call: TRBV19; clone_size: .; d_call: .; j_call: TRBJ1-2; cdr3_aa: CASSIGLQGNYGYTF; cdr3_nt: TGTGCCAGTAGTATCGGGCTACAGGGCAACTATGGCTACACCTTC
v_call: TRBV7-2; clone_size: .; d_call: .; j_call: TRBJ1-1; cdr3_aa: CASSFDRGVTEAFF; cdr3_nt: TGTGCCAGCAGCTTCGACCGGGGTGTCACTGAAGCTTTCTTT
v_call: TRBV9; clone_size: .; d_call: .; j_call: TRBJ1-4; cdr3_aa: CASSRDSSIEKLFF; cdr3_nt: TGTGCCAGCAGCCGAGACAGCTCAATTGAAAAACTGTTTTTT
v_call: TRBV6-5; clone_size: .; d_call: .; j_call: TRBJ2-7; cdr3_aa: CASMGVGGYEQYF; cdr3_nt: TGTGCCAGCATGGGTGTCGGGGGCTACGAGCAGTACTTC
v_call: TRBV2; clone_size: .; d_call: TRBD1; j_call: TRBJ2-5; cdr3_aa: CARGTGSWRAETQYF; cdr3_nt: TGTGCCAGAGGGACAGGGAGTTGGAGGGCGGAGACCCAGTACTTC
v_call: TRBV5-6; clone_size: .; d_call: .; j_call: TRBJ2-1; cdr3_aa: CASSLLSVLEQFF; cdr3_nt: TGTGCCAGCAGCTTGTTGTCGGTCCTTGAGCAGTTCTTC
v_call: TRBV27; clone_size: .; d_call: .; j_call: TRBJ1-4; cdr3_aa: CASSTQGTTNEKLFF; cdr3_nt: TGTGCCAGCAGTACACAGGGAACAACTAATGAAAAACTGTTTTTT
v_call: TRBV18; clone_size: .; d_call: .; j_call: TRBJ2-1; cdr3_aa: CASSPFPFGGNNEQFF; cdr3_nt: TGTGCCAGCTCACCTTTTCCCTTCGGAGGGAACAATGAGCAGTTCTTC